The 11 T cell receptor beta chains reported below all come from one sample, sequenced in a study of blood T cell repertoires in COVID-19. Measured with immunoSEQ multiplex PCR; TCRdb has only the in-frame clones, and not every one. There are fewer than 250,000 clones in the sample; over 80% occur only once, and around 5.9% lies in the top ten. The source material was peripheral blood. The receptors derive from a human donor in a cohort sampled during active COVID-19.

V usage is TRBV28 and J usage is TRBJ2-4; D is possibly TRBD2 (5 bases). V was shortened by 2 bases and J by 5 bases, with 19 bases between the two germline ends. The CDR3 length is 17 residues. Per germline, CDR1 MDHEN and CDR2 SYDVKM. CDR3 sequence: CASSLKGFGVVENIQYF. The DNA of the CDR3 is TGTGCCAGCAGTTTAAAGGGTTTCGGGGTAGTCGAAAACATTCAGTACTTC.

In this sample, this clone turned up a few times. J is TRBJ2-7 and V is TRBV18; D is perhaps TRBD1 (7 bases). CDR1 and CDR2 from the germline V gene are KGHSH and LQKENI. The CDR3 consists of 15 residues. V dropped 3 bases and J dropped 7 bases, with 19 bases sitting between them. The CDR3 nucleotides read TGTGCCAGCTCACCTATTGACAGGGCGGAGGGTGAGCAGTACTTC. This sequence encodes CASSPIDRAEGEQYF.

This rearrangement joins TRBV7-2 to TRBJ2-3; TRBD2 agrees at 10 bases. With 4 bases clipped from V and 2 bases from J, the junction kept 12 bases outside the gene matches. The CDR3 loop spans 18 amino acids. In germline, CDR1 is SGHTA, CDR2 FQGNSA. The CDR3 loop reads CASSYEAIAGGNTDTQYF. The CDR3 region has the DNA TGTGCCAGCAGCTATGAAGCAATAGCGGGGGGAAACACAGATACGCAGTATTTT. The full variable domain, rest sourced from reference TRBV7-2 and TRBJ2-3, is GAGVSQSPSNKVTEKGKDVELRCDPISGHTALYWYRQSLGQGLEFLIYFQGNSAPDKSGLPSDRFSAERTGGSVSTLTIQRTQQEDSAVYLCASSYEAIAGGNTDTQYFGPGTRLTVL.

This clone was seen only once. The V gene is TRBV11-3, the J gene TRBJ2-2; tentative D call: TRBD2 (5 bases). V was clipped by 3 bases and J by 7 bases, with 9 bases between them. The CDR3 is 13 residues long. Germline lookup yields CDR1 SGHNT and CDR2 YENEEA. The CDR3 protein is CASSFFRDGELFF. The DNA for the CDR3 is TGTGCCAGCAGCTTCTTCCGGGACGGGGAGCTGTTTTTT.

V gene TRBV20-1 combines with J gene TRBJ2-3; D gene uncertain. V lost 3 bases and J lost 1, with 8 bases in between. Germline V gene lookup returns CDR1 DFQATT and CDR2 SNEGSKA (reference sequence). The CDR3 is 13 amino acids. CDR3 loop: CSASFQGTDTQYF. CDR3 nucleotides: TGCAGTGCTAGTTTTCAGGGCACAGATACGCAGTATTTT.

This clone was detected once. The V and J genes are TRBV30 and TRBJ2-5; D is possibly TRBD2 (5 bases). The V gene's germline CDR1 is GTSNPN and CDR2 SVGIG (reference sequence). V was clipped by 3 bases and J by 4 bases, with 9 bases between them. The CDR3 has 12 residues. In DNA, the CDR3 is TGTGCCTGGAGCTCTAGCTTAGAGACCCAGTACTTC. It encodes CAWSSSLETQYF. Based on the CDR3 plus reference TRBV30 and TRBJ2-5, the full variable domain is SQTIHQWPATLVQPVGSPLSLECTVEGTSNPNLYWYRQAAGRGLQLLFYSVGIGQISSEVPQNLSASRPQDRQFILSSKKLLLSDSGFYLCAWSSSLETQYFGPGTRLLVL.

This clone was recorded a few times. The genes are TRBV4-2 and TRBJ1-6, with 10 bases that match TRBD1. This CDR3 has 15 amino acids. V gave up 5 bases and J gave up 8 bases; unmatched junction bases: 6. CDR1 is LGHNA and CDR2 is YNFKEQ in the germline V gene. The CDR3 spells CASSNRDRGDSPLHF. CDR3 DNA: TGTGCCAGCAGCAACCGGGACAGGGGTGATTCACCCCTCCACTTT.

The chain has TRBV19 and TRBJ2-5, with 8 bases lining up with TRBD1. The junction had 10 bases not matched to a gene; V was cut back by 6 bases and J by 4 bases. Germline loops: CDR1 LNHDA, CDR2 SQIVND (reference sequence). This CDR3 spans 15 amino acids. CDR3 sequence reads: CASSPDRGVGETQYF. CDR3 DNA sequence: TGTGCCAGTAGCCCTGACAGGGGAGTAGGAGAGACCCAGTACTTC.

This chain uses TRBV7-9 with TRBJ2-1; D possibly corresponds to TRBD1 (5 bases). This CDR3 spans 16 amino acids. CDR1 SEHNR and CDR2 FQNEAQ come from the germline V gene (reference sequence). With 2 bases removed from V and 3 bases from J, the gap between germline ends came to 14 bases. CDR3 sequence: CASSLFRGRGYNEQFF. Here the CDR3 DNA reads TGTGCCAGCAGCTTATTTCGAGGTAGGGGCTACAATGAGCAGTTCTTC.

The rearrangement links TRBV9 to TRBJ2-7, with D perhaps matching TRBD1 (6 bases). The ends were cut back, 1 base at V and 2 bases at J, with 10 bases in the middle. Germline V lookup: CDR1 SGDLS, CDR2 YYNGEE. This CDR3 contains 14 residues. The CDR3 DNA reads TGTGCCAGCAGCGTACGGGACATTGCCTACGAGCAGTACTTC. This codes for CASSVRDIAYEQYF. The full variable domain, with the rest looked up from reference TRBV9 and TRBJ2-7, is DSGVTQTPKHLITATGQRVTLRCSPRSGDLSVYWYQQSLDQGLQFLIQYYNGEERAKGNILERFSAQQFPDLHSELNLSSLELGDSALYFCASSVRDIAYEQYFGPGTRLTVT.

The chain links TRBV18 to TRBJ2-5, with TRBD1 matching over 9 bases. CDR3 length: 14 amino acids. V lost 6 bases to trimming and J lost 5 bases; unmatched junction nucleotides: 7. Per germline, CDR1 KGHSH and CDR2 LQKENI. This CDR3 reads CASSSGTGRETQYF. The CDR3 nucleotides are TGTGCCAGCTCGTCCGGGACAGGGAGGGAGACCCAGTACTTC.